Sequencing of this TCR beta chain was carried out in a study of T-cell memory formation after mild COVID-19. Study-level points and caveats: Among contracting clones, CD4+ were mainly CM/EM and CD8+ enriched in EMRA. Several responding clones turned up in pre-infection memory, indicating that cross-reactive memory may have taken part.

This clonotype was recorded at least ten times. What it binds is unknown. The germline V gene encodes CDR1 KGHDR and CDR2 SFDVKD. The CDR3 runs 17 residues. J gave up 1 base and V 5 bases, and 9 bases lay outside the gene matches. MiXCR was run by TCRdb on the 5' RACE reads, yielding one entry per CDR3 protein. The sample lists 35,000 to 50,000 distinct CDR3 sequences; around 6.3% were seen once. This clonotype was sampled from an adult who had mild COVID-19 (a few samples of this study predate the infection). Cell type and time point are not known. The chain recombines TRBV24-1 with TRBJ2-3; 9 nucleotides align to TRBD1. Sequenced sample: PBMCs or a T cell subset sorted from them (not recorded which). The chain's CDR3 is CATSVDRGEGRTDTQYF. CDR3 sequence (DNA): TGTGCCACCAGTGTGGACAGGGGAGAGGGACGCACAGATACGCAGTATTTT.